These 32 T cell receptor beta chains were sequenced from one sample in a study of T cell responses to AZD1222 COVID-19 vaccine. Assay used: immunoSEQ multiplex PCR; TCRdb lists only in-frame clones, some missing. The sample shows approximately 160,000 clones, 92% of them seen only once. Here the sequenced sample was peripheral blood, taken 28 days after the second AZD1222 dose. The receptors were sampled from an adult who received the AZD1222 COVID-19 vaccine.

The chain combines TRBV19 with TRBJ1-2; D unresolved. The CDR3 runs 13 residues. The germline V gene has CDR1 LNHDA and CDR2 SQIVND (reference sequence). Trimming took off 0 bases at V and 3 bases at J, with 5 bases between the two ends. The CDR3 DNA sequence: TGTGCCAGTAGTATAGACGGTGACTATGGCTACACCTTC. Translation: CASSIDGDYGYTF.

This clone was recorded once. The chain recombines TRBV16 with TRBJ1-1; 8 bases align to TRBD1. CDR1 and CDR2 (germline): KGHSY, FQNENV. Losses at the gene ends were 4 bases for V and 0 bases for J; bases not matched to a gene: 4. This CDR3 has 15 amino acids. CDR3 protein: CASSPTGGLNTEAFF. The CDR3, as DNA: TGTGCCAGCAGCCCAACAGGGGGACTGAACACTGAAGCTTTCTTT.

V and J are TRBV6-4 and TRBJ2-4, with 7 bases lining up with TRBD1. Germline lookup yields CDR1 MRHNA and CDR2 SNTAGT. The CDR3 consists of 14 residues. Germline trimming cut 5 bases from V and 3 bases from J; bases unmatched to any gene: 4. The CDR3 DNA sequence: TGTGCCAGCAGTTCTCGGACAGGCAAAAACATTCAGTACTTC. It is translated as CASSSRTGKNIQYF.

This sequence joins TRBV1 and TRBJ1-1; the table's D gene call, TRBD1, was not cross checked with the DNA. TRBV1 is a pseudogene locus. This CDR3 has 12 amino acids. CDR3 coding DNA: TGCACCAGCAGTCTGGGGGCGGCTGAAGCTTTCTTT. This translates into CTSSLGAAEAFF.

DNA of the CDR3: TGTGCCAGCAGTTACCCGGGACAGGGGAACACTGAAGCTTTCTTT. Translated, it gives CASSYPGQGNTEAFF. The chain links TRBV6-5 to TRBJ1-1, with 9 bases fitting TRBD1. The CDR3 extends over 15 amino acids. With 2 bases clipped from V and 1 base from J, the junction kept 2 bases outside the gene matches. CDR1 MNHEY and CDR2 SVGAGI come from the germline V gene.

The genes are TRBV6-2 or TRBV6-3 and TRBJ1-1; maybe TRBD1 (6 bases). Trimming cost V 0 bases and J 7 bases, with 18 bases left between them. This CDR3 region has 16 residues. Germline V gene lookup returns CDR1 MNHEY and CDR2 SVGEGT. The CDR3 DNA sequence: TGTGCCAGCAGTTACTCAGGGCTGGGCGGACAGAATGAAGCTTTCTTT. This codes for CASSYSGLGGQNEAFF.

This clone appeared a single time. The chain employs TRBV10-3 and TRBJ1-1; 7 bases are shared with TRBD1. V gave up 4 bases and J gave up 4 bases; unmatched junction bases: 12. Germline loops: CDR1 ENHRY, CDR2 SYGVKD. This CDR3 has 16 amino acids. CDR3 in amino acids: CAISGRMTGTGTEAFF. CDR3 DNA sequence: TGTGCCATCAGTGGCCGTATGACAGGGACGGGCACTGAAGCTTTCTTT.

The gene calls are TRBV5-8 and TRBJ1-2; D is ambiguous. Trimming stripped 2 bases from V and 3 bases from J, with 5 bases between. In germline, CDR1 is SGHTS, CDR2 YDEGEE. The CDR3 totals 12 residues. CDR3 loop: CASSLLYYGYTF. The CDR3 nucleotides read TGTGCCAGCAGCTTACTATACTATGGCTACACCTTC.

This chain joins TRBV2 and TRBJ2-2; D is ambiguous. This CDR3 is built from 13 residues. Trimming took off 2 bases at V and 6 bases at J, with 7 bases between the two ends. Germline-derived CDR1 and CDR2 are SNHLY and FYNNEI. CDR3: CASSEFVAGELFF. The CDR3 DNA reads TGTGCCAGCAGTGAATTCGTCGCCGGGGAGCTGTTTTTT. The whole variable domain, remainder taken from reference TRBV2 and TRBJ2-2, is EPEVTQTPSHQVTQMGQEVILRCVPISNHLYFYWYRQILGQKVEFLVSFYNNEISEKSEIFDDQFSVERPDGSNFTLKIRSTKLEDSAMYFCASSEFVAGELFFGEGSRLTVL.

This chain links TRBV6-6 with TRBJ2-7; D perhaps matches TRBD1 (5 bases). The V and J ends lost 4 bases and 0 bases respectively, with 10 bases between them. There are 14 residues in the CDR3. From germline, CDR1 is MNHNY and CDR2 SVGAGI (reference sequence). The CDR3 sequence: CASSSAGNSYEQYF. DNA of the CDR3: TGTGCCAGCAGTTCCGCAGGGAACTCCTACGAGCAGTACTTC.

The V call is TRBV5-4, the J call TRBJ2-2; 7 nucleotides align to TRBD2. Trimming at V came to 4 bases and at J to 4 bases, leaving 7 bases not matched to a gene. The CDR3 spans 15 residues. Germline V lookup: CDR1 SGHNT, CDR2 YYREEE (reference sequence). The CDR3 DNA reads TGTGCCAGCAGCCCTGGATGGGGGGGCACCGGGGAGCTGTTTTTT. Translating gives CASSPGWGGTGELFF.

The chain links TRBV10-2 to TRBJ2-5; D gene ambiguous. The length of the CDR3 is 14 residues. Germline values: CDR1 WSHSY, CDR2 SAAADI. V gave up 5 bases and J gave up 5 bases, with 15 bases separating them. The CDR3 loop is CASSPVLSMETQYF. Here the CDR3 DNA reads TGCGCCAGCAGTCCCGTCCTTTCCATGGAGACCCAGTACTTC.

The chain carries TRBV5-4 and TRBJ1-1, with D unclear. Germline V gene sequence: CDR1 SGHNT, CDR2 YYREEE (reference sequence). CDR3 length: 15 residues. Trimming removed 0 bases from V and 1 base from J, with 10 bases in between. DNA of the CDR3: TGTGCCAGCAGCTTGGGAGGATTCCAGAACACTGAAGCTTTCTTT. Encoded protein: CASSLGGFQNTEAFF.

V usage is TRBV7-6 and J usage is TRBJ1-1; no clear D gene. The germline V gene has CDR1 SGHVS and CDR2 FNYEAQ. V was trimmed by 1 base and J by 4 bases, leaving 13 bases between them. This CDR3 has 15 amino acids. The chain's CDR3 is CASSLGEGWGTEAFF. CDR3 in DNA: TGTGCCAGCAGCTTAGGAGAGGGATGGGGCACTGAAGCTTTCTTT.

CDR3 nucleotides: TGCGCCAGCAGCTTGGTTCCGGGGGCGCACGGCTACACCTTC. Protein product: CASSLVPGAHGYTF. The J gene is TRBJ1-2, the V gene TRBV5-1, with D tentatively TRBD1 (6 bases). V lost 0 bases and J 8 bases, leaving 14 bases between the germline ends. Germline V lookup: CDR1 SGHRS, CDR2 YFSETQ. The CDR3 length is 14 residues.

CDR3 bases: TGCGCCAGCAGCCAAGTTAGCGGAATGAACACTGAAGCTTTCTTT. Residues: CASSQVSGMNTEAFF. V gene TRBV4-1 combines with J gene TRBJ1-1; D is unresolved. V dropped 1 base and J dropped 0 bases, with 9 bases sitting between them. There are 15 residues in the CDR3. Per the germline V gene, CDR1 is MGHRA and CDR2 is YSYEKL.

The gene calls are TRBV3-1 (or the pseudogene TRBV3-2) and TRBJ1-3; D is perhaps TRBD1 (6 bases). The length of the CDR3 is 15 residues. CDR1 LGHDT and CDR2 YNNKEL come from the germline V gene (reference sequence). Deletions cut 1 base from V and 1 base from J, with 8 bases between. CDR3 residues: CASSQARGSGNTIYF. Here the CDR3 DNA reads TGTGCCAGCAGCCAAGCCAGGGGTTCTGGAAACACCATATATTTT.

This clone was found a few times. The V gene is TRBV4-2, the J gene TRBJ2-2, with D perhaps matching TRBD1 (6 bases). CDR1 and CDR2 from the germline V gene are LGHNA and YNFKEQ. The CDR3 totals 14 residues. Trimming took off 2 bases at V and 4 bases at J, with 8 bases between the two ends. CDR3 loop: CASSQRGGTGELFF. As DNA, the CDR3 is TGTGCCAGCAGCCAACGAGGGGGCACCGGGGAGCTGTTTTTT.

The count of this clone is one. The chain combines TRBV12-3 or TRBV12-4 with TRBJ2-1; unclear D gene. Trimming shortened V by 5 bases and J by 7 bases, and 9 bases separated the two germline ends. The CDR3 is 12 amino acids. CDR3 DNA: TGTGCCAGCAGTCCCTCTCAAAATGAGCAGTTCTTC. This codes for CASSPSQNEQFF.

The chain employs TRBV6-5 and TRBJ1-3; D remains ambiguous. The germline V and J ends were trimmed by 2 bases and 2 bases, with 7 bases remaining between them. The CDR3 has 14 residues. Germline V gene lookup returns CDR1 MNHEY and CDR2 SVGAGI. The CDR3 region is CASSYRAAGNTIYF. Written as DNA, the CDR3 is TGTGCCAGCAGTTACCGAGCGGCTGGAAACACCATATATTTT.

V is TRBV6-5 and J is TRBJ2-3; D is unclear. V was pared by 5 bases and J by 1 base, with 10 bases between. The CDR3 has 14 residues. CDR1 and CDR2 from the germline V gene are MNHEY and SVGAGI. The CDR3 sequence is CASSRTVGTDTQYF. The DNA for the CDR3 is TGTGCCAGCAGTAGAACGGTGGGCACAGATACGCAGTATTTT.

The chain joins TRBV10-3 to TRBJ2-5, with unresolved D. This CDR3 comprises 13 residues. CDR1 and CDR2 from the germline V gene are ENHRY and SYGVKD. V was pared by 0 bases and J by 2 bases, with 4 bases between. CDR3 region: CAISESWQETQYF. In DNA form, the CDR3 reads TGTGCCATCAGTGAGTCGTGGCAAGAGACCCAGTACTTC.

The chain is built from TRBV13 and TRBJ2-1; D not resolved. This CDR3 spans 14 amino acids. From germline, CDR1 is PRHDT and CDR2 FYEKMQ (reference sequence). The germline V and J ends were trimmed by 2 bases and 1 base, with 6 bases remaining between them. CDR3 loop: CASSLQESYNEQFF. In DNA form, the CDR3 reads TGTGCCAGCAGCTTACAGGAGTCCTACAATGAGCAGTTCTTC.

V is TRBV18 and J is TRBJ1-3, with D tentatively TRBD1 (5 bases). The CDR3 covers 17 residues. Germline V gives CDR1 KGHSH, CDR2 LQKENI. V was clipped by 3 bases and J by 0 bases, with 15 bases between them. Written as DNA, the CDR3 is TGTGCCAGCTCACCCCAGACAGCCTCAAACTCTGGAAACACCATATATTTT. Its translation: CASSPQTASNSGNTIYF.

The chain joins TRBV29-1 to TRBJ1-1; tentatively, D is TRBD1 (5 bases). V was trimmed by 4 bases and J by 2 bases, leaving 11 bases between them. The germline V gene has CDR1 SQVTM and CDR2 ANQGSEA. CDR3 length equals 13 residues. As DNA, the CDR3 is TGCAGCGTTGCCCTCGGGACCAACACTGAAGCTTTCTTT. Translated, it gives CSVALGTNTEAFF. The full variable domain, completed using reference TRBV29-1 and TRBJ1-1, is SAVISQKPSRDICQRGTSLTIQCQVDSQVTMMFWYRQQPGQSLTLIATANQGSEATYESGFVIDKFPISRPNLTFSTLTVSNMSPEDSSIYLCSVALGTNTEAFFGQGTRLTVV.

The chain recombines TRBV12-3 or TRBV12-4 with TRBJ2-5; 7 bases are a match to TRBD2. V dropped 6 bases and J dropped 4; count of bases not matched to a gene: 2. The CDR3 is 12 amino acids. For the CDR3, the DNA is TGTGCCAGCAGGTCTAGCGGAGAGACCCAGTACTTC. This codes for CASRSSGETQYF.

The chain uses TRBV7-9 and TRBJ2-7; D might be TRBD2 (7 bases). The V gene lost 4 bases and the J gene lost 2 bases, with 15 bases spanning the gap. Germline V gives CDR1 SEHNR, CDR2 FQNEAQ (reference sequence). The CDR3 totals 15 residues. CDR3 coding DNA: TGTGCCAGCAGCTCAACTCGGGGGGCAACCTACGAGCAGTACTTC. This gives the protein CASSSTRGATYEQYF. The entire variable domain, with the rest obtained from reference TRBV7-9 and TRBJ2-7, is as follows: DTGVSQNPRHKITKRGQNVTFRCDPISEHNRLYWYRQTLGQGPEFLTYFQNEAQLEKSRLLSDRFSAERPKGSFSTLEIQRTEQGDSAMYLCASSSTRGATYEQYFGPGTRLTVT.

There are a few counts of this clone. The chain uses TRBV23-1 and TRBJ1-4, with D possibly being TRBD1 (6 bases). TRBV23-1 is marked as an open reading frame, function uncertain. The CDR3 is 17 residues long. Trimming cost V 4 bases and J 4 bases, with 19 bases left between them. CDR3 DNA sequence: TGCGCCAGCAGTCGACCTCGGACAGTCCCGATTAATGAAAAACTGTTTTTT. Protein product: CASSRPRTVPINEKLFF.

The chain combines TRBV25-1 with TRBJ2-7; 9 bases are shared with TRBD1. The CDR3 covers 14 residues. The trim removed 1 base at V and 6 bases at J, leaving 4 bases unmatched. Germline values: CDR1 MGHDK, CDR2 SYGVNS. CDR3 protein: CASSEFVTGGEQYF. Here the CDR3 DNA reads TGTGCCAGCAGTGAATTTGTGACAGGGGGCGAGCAGTACTTC.

The chain is built from TRBV7-8 and TRBJ2-1; tentatively, D is TRBD2 (6 bases). The CDR3 spans 16 residues. The germline CDR1 and CDR2 sequences are SGHVS and FQNEAQ. Trimming pared 2 bases from V and 4 bases from J, leaving 15 bases between. The CDR3 coding sequence is TGTGCCAGCAGCTTACTAGGGCGGGGATTTTACAATGAGCAGTTCTTC. This codes for CASSLLGRGFYNEQFF.

The chain couples TRBV27 to TRBJ2-7; 10 bases fit TRBD2. This CDR3 comprises 17 residues. The trim removed 2 bases at V and 2 bases at J, leaving 9 bases unmatched. CDR1 is MNHEY and CDR2 is SMNVEV in the germline V gene (reference sequence). CDR3 residues: CASSLVGGLAFPYEQYF. The CDR3 DNA sequence: TGTGCCAGCAGTTTAGTGGGGGGACTAGCGTTCCCCTACGAGCAGTACTTC.

This chain joins TRBV6-2 or TRBV6-3 and TRBJ1-5; TRBD1 might be the D (6 bases). Germline assignment: CDR1 MNHEY and CDR2 SVGEGT. V gave up 5 bases and J gave up 0 bases, with 8 bases separating them. The CDR3 spans 14 residues. DNA for the CDR3: TGTGCCAGCAGTCCGGGACATAGCAATCAGCCCCAGCATTTT. Protein product: CASSPGHSNQPQHF.